This TCR beta chain was sequenced in a study of regulatory T cells in long-lasting Graves disease. In building TCR beta libraries, iRepertoire HTBI primers were used together with Arm-PCR of CDR3 regions. TCRdb analysed the multiplex PCR reads with MiXCR anew, one entry per CDR3 protein. Of fewer than 400,000 distinct CDR3 sequences listed, about 20% were seen once; the top ten hold more than 30%. As to this clonotype: Its target is unknown.

Time point denoted: newly diagnosed GD, antithyroid drugs for less than 3 months. Isolated PBMC RNA provided the starting material for the TCR library. Graves' disease diagnosis was established per American Thyroid Association guidelines. General study results and limits: With approximately 3,000 shared public clonotypes, persistent patients exceeded new patients, who shared over 950.

The V segment lost 0 bases and the J segment 3 bases; nucleotides outside the gene matches: 7. This CDR3 is 16 amino acids long. The V gene is TRBV12-3 or TRBV12-4, the J gene TRBJ2-7, with 8 bases lining up with TRBD2. The sequence was collected from a female donor with Graves disease. The sequences come from peripheral blood mononuclear cells (PBMCs), collected at new diagnosis, from a patient treated with antithyroid drugs. The CDR3 nucleotides are TGTGCCAGCAGTTTAGCGATTTCTAGCGGGTTCTACGAGCAGTACTTC. Translating it yields CASSLAISSGFYEQYF.